This T cell receptor beta chain was sequenced for a study of CD8 T cells in ankylosing spondylitis. This clonotype was seen repeatedly, ten times or more. TCRdb independently ran MiXCR on the 5' RACE reads; one entry per CDR3 protein. The profile shows some 140,000 distinct CDR3 sequences, 6.5% to 8.5% of them singletons. The germline CDR1 and CDR2 sequences are DFQATT and SNEGSKA (reference sequence). The CDR3 covers 14 residues. J was trimmed by 1 base and V by 7 bases; bases with no gene match: 9. This chain links TRBV20-1 with TRBJ1-1, with 7 bases lining up with TRBD1. Sequencing was done on a sample of synovial fluid, either unsorted or a sorted T cell fraction (not recorded which). The receptor's source is a male donor with ankylosing spondylitis. CDR3 loop: CSGKQGNWNTEAFF. CDR3 nucleotides: TGCAGTGGCAAACAGGGGAATTGGAACACTGAAGCTTTCTTT.